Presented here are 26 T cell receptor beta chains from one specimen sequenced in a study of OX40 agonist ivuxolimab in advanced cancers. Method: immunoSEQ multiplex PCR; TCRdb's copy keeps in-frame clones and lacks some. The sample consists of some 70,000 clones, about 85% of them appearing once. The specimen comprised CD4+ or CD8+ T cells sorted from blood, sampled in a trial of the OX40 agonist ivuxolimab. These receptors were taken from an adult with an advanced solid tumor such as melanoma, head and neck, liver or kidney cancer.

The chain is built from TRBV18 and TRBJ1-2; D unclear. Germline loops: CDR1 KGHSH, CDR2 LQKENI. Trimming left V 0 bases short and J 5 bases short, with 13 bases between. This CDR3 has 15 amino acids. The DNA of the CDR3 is TGTGCCAGCTCACCACCGGGTAGGGATCGATATGGCTACACCTTC. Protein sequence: CASSPPGRDRYGYTF.

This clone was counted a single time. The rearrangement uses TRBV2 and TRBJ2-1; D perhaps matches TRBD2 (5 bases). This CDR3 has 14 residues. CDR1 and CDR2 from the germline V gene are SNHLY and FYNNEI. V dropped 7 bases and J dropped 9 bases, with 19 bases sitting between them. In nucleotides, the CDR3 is TGTGCCAGCACCCCATTGAGCGGTTCGGGTGAGCAGTTCTTC. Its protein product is CASTPLSGSGEQFF. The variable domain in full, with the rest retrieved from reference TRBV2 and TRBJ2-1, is EPEVTQTPSHQVTQMGQEVILRCVPISNHLYFYWYRQILGQKVEFLVSFYNNEISEKSEIFDDQFSVERPDGSNFTLKIRSTKLEDSAMYFCASTPLSGSGEQFFGPGTRLTVL.

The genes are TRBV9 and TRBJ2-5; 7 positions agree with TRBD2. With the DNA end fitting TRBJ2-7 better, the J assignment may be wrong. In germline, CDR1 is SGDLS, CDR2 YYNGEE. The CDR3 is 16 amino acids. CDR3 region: CASSVGGSGLTYEQYF. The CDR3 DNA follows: TGTGCCAGCAGCGTAGGAGGTAGCGGGCTTACCTACGAGCAGTACTTC.

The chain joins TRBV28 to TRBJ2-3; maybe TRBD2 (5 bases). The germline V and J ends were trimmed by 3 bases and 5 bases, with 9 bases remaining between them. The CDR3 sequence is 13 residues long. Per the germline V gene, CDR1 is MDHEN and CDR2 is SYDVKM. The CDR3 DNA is TGTGCCAGCAGTTTCCTAGCTAGAGATACGCAGTATTTT. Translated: CASSFLARDTQYF.

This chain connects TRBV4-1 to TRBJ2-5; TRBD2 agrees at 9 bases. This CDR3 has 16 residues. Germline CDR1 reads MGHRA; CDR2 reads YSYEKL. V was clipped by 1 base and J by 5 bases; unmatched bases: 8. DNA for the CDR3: TGCGCCAGCAGCCAAGCTCGTGCGGGGGGGCGGGAGACCCAGTACTTC. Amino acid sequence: CASSQARAGGRETQYF.

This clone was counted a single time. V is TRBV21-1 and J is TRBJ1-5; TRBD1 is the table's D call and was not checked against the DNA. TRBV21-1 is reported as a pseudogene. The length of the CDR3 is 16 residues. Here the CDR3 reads CASSRRDRGPEQPQHF. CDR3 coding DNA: TGTGCCAGCAGCAGACGGGACAGGGGCCCTGAGCAGCCCCAGCATTTT.

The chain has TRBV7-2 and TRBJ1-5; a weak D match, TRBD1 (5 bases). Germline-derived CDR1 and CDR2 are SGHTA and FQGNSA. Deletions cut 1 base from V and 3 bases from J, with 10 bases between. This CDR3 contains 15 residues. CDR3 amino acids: CASSLGQGVNQPQHF. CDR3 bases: TGTGCCAGCAGCTTAGGGCAAGGGGTCAATCAGCCCCAGCATTTT.

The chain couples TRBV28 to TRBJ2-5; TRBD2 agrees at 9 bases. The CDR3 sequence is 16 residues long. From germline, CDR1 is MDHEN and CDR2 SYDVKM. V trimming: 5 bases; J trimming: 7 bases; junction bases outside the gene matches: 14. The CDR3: CASSQFEAGGSMTQYF. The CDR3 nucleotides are TGTGCCAGCAGTCAATTTGAAGCGGGAGGCTCGATGACCCAGTACTTC.

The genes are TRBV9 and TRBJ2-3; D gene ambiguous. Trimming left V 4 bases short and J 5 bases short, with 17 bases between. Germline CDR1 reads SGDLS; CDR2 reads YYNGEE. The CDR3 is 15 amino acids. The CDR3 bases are TGTGCCAGCAGCCAGGACCCACCTACGGGAGATACGCAGTATTTT. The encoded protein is CASSQDPPTGDTQYF.

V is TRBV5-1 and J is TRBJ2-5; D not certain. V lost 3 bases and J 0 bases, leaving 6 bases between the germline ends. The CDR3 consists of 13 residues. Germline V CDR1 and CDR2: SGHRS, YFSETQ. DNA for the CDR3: TGCGCCAGCAGCTACGAACACCAAGAGACCCAGTACTTC. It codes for CASSYEHQETQYF.

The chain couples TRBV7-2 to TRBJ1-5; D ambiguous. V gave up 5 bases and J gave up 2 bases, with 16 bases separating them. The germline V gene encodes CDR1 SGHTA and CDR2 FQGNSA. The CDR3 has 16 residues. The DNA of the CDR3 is TGTGCCAGCAGCCTATCGACTACAAGGGGCAATCAGCCCCAGCATTTT. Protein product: CASSLSTTRGNQPQHF.

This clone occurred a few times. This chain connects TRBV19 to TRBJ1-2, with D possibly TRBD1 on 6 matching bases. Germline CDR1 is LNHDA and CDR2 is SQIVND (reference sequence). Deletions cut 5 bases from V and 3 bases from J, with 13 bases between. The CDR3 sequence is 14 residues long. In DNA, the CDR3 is TGTGCCAGTAGTCCCCGACAGGTGTACTATGGCTACACCTTC. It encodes CASSPRQVYYGYTF. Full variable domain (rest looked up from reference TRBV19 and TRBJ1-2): DGGITQSPKYLFRKEGQNVTLSCEQNLNHDAMYWYRQDPGQGLRLIYYSQIVNDFQKGDIAEGYSVSREKKESFPLTVTSAQKNPTAFYLCASSPRQVYYGYTFGSGTRLTVV.

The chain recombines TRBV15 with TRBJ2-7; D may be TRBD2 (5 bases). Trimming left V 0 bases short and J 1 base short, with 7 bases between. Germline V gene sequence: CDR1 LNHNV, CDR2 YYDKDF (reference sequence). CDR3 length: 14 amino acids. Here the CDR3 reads CATSRDEGSYEQYF. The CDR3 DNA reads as TGTGCCACCAGCAGAGATGAGGGTTCCTACGAGCAGTACTTC.

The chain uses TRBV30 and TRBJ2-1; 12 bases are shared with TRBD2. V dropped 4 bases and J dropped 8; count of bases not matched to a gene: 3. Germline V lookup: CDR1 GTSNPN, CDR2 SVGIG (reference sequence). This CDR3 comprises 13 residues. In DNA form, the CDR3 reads TGTGCCTGGACTAGCGGGAGGGGGGATGAGCAGTTCTTC. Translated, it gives CAWTSGRGDEQFF.

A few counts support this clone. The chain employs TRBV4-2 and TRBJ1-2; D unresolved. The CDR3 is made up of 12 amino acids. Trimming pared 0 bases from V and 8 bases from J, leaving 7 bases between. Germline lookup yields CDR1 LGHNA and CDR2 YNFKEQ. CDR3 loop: CASSQEVEGYTF. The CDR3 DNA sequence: TGTGCCAGCAGCCAAGAGGTGGAGGGCTACACCTTC.

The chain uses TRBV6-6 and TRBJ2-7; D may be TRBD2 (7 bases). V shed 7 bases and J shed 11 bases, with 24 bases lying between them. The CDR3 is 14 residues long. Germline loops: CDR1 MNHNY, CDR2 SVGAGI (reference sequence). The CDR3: CASKGGAGEPPKYF. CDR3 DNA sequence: TGTGCCAGCAAGGGGGGGGCGGGAGAACCGCCTAAGTACTTC.

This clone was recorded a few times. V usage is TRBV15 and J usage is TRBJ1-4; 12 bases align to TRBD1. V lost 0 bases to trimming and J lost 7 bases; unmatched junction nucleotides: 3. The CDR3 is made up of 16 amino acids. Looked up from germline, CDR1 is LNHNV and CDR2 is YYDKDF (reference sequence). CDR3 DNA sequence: TGTGCCACCAGCAGAGAAACGGGACAGGGGGCTGAAAAACTGTTTTTT. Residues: CATSRETGQGAEKLFF.

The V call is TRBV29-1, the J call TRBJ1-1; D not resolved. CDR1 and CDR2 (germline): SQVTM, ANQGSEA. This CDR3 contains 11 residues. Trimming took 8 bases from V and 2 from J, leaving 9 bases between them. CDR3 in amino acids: CSSGRNTEAFF. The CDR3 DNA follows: TGCAGCTCCGGACGTAACACTGAAGCTTTCTTT. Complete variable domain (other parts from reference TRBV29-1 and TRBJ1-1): SAVISQKPSRDICQRGTSLTIQCQVDSQVTMMFWYRQQPGQSLTLIATANQGSEATYESGFVIDKFPISRPNLTFSTLTVSNMSPEDSSIYLCSSGRNTEAFFGQGTRLTVV.

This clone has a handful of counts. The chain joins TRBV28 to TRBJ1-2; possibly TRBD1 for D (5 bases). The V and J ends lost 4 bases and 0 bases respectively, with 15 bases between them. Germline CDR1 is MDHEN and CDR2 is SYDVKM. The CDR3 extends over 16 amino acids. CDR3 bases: TGTGCCAGCAGTTCATCGGGGACTCAGACTAACTATGGCTACACCTTC. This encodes CASSSSGTQTNYGYTF.

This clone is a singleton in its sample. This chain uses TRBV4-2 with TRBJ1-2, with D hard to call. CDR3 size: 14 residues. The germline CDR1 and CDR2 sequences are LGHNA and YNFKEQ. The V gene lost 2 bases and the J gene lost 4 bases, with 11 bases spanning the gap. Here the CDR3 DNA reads TGTGCCAGCAGCCAATTGGAAACCTTCTATGGCTACACCTTC. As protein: CASSQLETFYGYTF.

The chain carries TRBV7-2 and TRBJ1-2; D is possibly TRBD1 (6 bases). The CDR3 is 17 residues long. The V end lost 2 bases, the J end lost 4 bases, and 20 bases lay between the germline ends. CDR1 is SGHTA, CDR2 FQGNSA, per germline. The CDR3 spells CASSLLRRTGSGYGYTF. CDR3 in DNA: TGTGCCAGCAGCTTACTCAGAAGAACAGGGAGCGGCTATGGCTACACCTTC.

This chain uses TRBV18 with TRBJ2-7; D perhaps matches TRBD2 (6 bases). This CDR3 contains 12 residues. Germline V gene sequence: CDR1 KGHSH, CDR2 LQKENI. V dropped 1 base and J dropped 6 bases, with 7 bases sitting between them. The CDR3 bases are TGTGCCAGCTCACCACAGGGAGGCGAGCAGTACTTC. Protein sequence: CASSPQGGEQYF. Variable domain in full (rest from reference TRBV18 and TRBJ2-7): NAGVMQNPRHLVRRRGQEARLRCSPMKGHSHVYWYRQLPEEGLKFMVYLQKENIIDESGMPKERFSAEFPKEGPSILRIQQVVRGDSAAYFCASSPQGGEQYFGPGTRLTVT.

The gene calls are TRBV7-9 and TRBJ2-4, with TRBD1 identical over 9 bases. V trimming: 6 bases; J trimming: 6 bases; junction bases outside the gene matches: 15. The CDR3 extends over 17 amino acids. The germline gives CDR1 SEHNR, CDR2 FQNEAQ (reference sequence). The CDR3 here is CASRHYGGGQGRNIQYF. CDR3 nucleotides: TGTGCCAGCAGACACTATGGAGGGGGACAGGGAAGAAACATTCAGTACTTC.

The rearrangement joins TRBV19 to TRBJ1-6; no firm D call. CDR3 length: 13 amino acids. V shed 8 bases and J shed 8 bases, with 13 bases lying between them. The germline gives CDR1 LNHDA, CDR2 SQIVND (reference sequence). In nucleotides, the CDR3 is TGTGCCAGTGCGGAGGGTAGGGATTCACCCCTCCACTTT. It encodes CASAEGRDSPLHF.

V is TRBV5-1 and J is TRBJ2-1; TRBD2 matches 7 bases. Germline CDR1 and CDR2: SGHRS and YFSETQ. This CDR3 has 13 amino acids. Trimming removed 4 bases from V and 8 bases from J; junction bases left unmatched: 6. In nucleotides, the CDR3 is TGCGCCAGCAGCGGAACTAGCGCCCATGAGCAGTTCTTC. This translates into CASSGTSAHEQFF. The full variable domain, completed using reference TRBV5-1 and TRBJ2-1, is KAGVTQTPRYLIKTRGQQVTLSCSPISGHRSVSWYQQTPGQGLQFLFEYFSETQRNKGNFPGRFSGRQFSNSRSEMNVSTLELGDSALYLCASSGTSAHEQFFGPGTRLTVL.

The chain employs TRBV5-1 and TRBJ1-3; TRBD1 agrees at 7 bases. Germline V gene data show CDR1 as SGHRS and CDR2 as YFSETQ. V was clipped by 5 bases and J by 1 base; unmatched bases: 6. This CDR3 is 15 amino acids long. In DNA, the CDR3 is TGCGCCAGCAGGCGGGACAGCGGATCTGGAAACACCATATATTTT. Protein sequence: CASRRDSGSGNTIYF.